This T cell receptor (beta chain) appears in the sequencing data of a study of PD-L1 blockade in urothelial cancer. Study-wide background: Earlier, patients had received 0 to 3 chemotherapy regimens. T cells numbered a median of around 150,000 in the blood samples.

In its sample, this clone was seen once. Trimming took off 1 base at V and 2 bases at J, with 12 bases between the two ends. The CDR3 sequence is 16 residues long. Germline values: CDR1 KGHSH, CDR2 LQKENI. Assay: immunoSEQ multiplex PCR; the TCRdb copy retains only in-frame clones and omits some. Of some 120,000 clones listed, approximately 88% were seen once; the top ten hold about 2.9%. Time point of the sample: pretreatment peripheral blood. The chain joins TRBV18 to TRBJ1-5; a possible D gene is TRBD1 (5 bases). Sequencing used PBMCs, obtained around atezolizumab (anti-PD-L1) treatment. This clonotype originated in a man between 50 and 59 years old with urothelial cancer. CDR3 nucleotide sequence: TGTGCCAGCTCACCACGGGTTCAGGGCCGCAATCAGCCCCAGCATTTT. It codes for CASSPRVQGRNQPQHF.